This passage covers 27 T cell receptor beta chains from one sample sequenced in a study of T cell changes during pregnancy in multiple sclerosis. TCRdb keeps only in-frame clones here, not all; method: immunoSEQ multiplex PCR. The table lists approximately 73,000 clones, about 92% of them singletons. Sequenced material: CD4+ T cells from peripheral blood mononuclear cells, taken before pregnancy. The source of these receptors is a female donor with multiple sclerosis, enrolled in a pregnancy study.

The rearrangement links TRBV9 to TRBJ2-7, with 10 nucleotides matching TRBD1. CDR3 length: 16 amino acids. V lost 4 bases, J lost 2 bases, and 9 bases stayed unmatched. Germline V gene lookup returns CDR1 SGDLS and CDR2 YYNGEE. DNA for the CDR3: TGTGCCAGCAGCAAAACGCCGGGACAGGGGACCTACGAGCAGTACTTC. Translating gives CASSKTPGQGTYEQYF.

The V gene is TRBV18, the J gene TRBJ2-5, with 7 bases that match TRBD2. Trimming removed 7 bases from V and 0 bases from J; junction bases left unmatched: 5. The CDR3 length is 14 residues. The germline V gene has CDR1 KGHSH and CDR2 LQKENI. The CDR3 region has the DNA TGTGCCAGCTTGGACGGGGGGTACCAAGAGACCCAGTACTTC. Translation gives CASLDGGYQETQYF.

CDR3 in amino acids: CASSSSGGAKNEQFF. CDR3 sequence (DNA): TGCGCCAGCAGCTCGAGCGGGGGGGCTAAGAATGAGCAGTTCTTC. The chain joins TRBV5-1 to TRBJ2-1, with 10 bases aligning to TRBD2. The V segment lost 3 bases and the J segment 7 bases; nucleotides outside the gene matches: 7. This CDR3 is built from 15 residues. The V gene's germline CDR1 is SGHRS and CDR2 YFSETQ.

The chain uses TRBV5-1 and TRBJ1-5; D unresolved. CDR1 and CDR2 (germline): SGHRS, YFSETQ. Between the trimmed V and J ends, which lost 4 bases and 4 bases, there was a span of 18 bases. The CDR3 contains 16 residues. The CDR3 nucleotides read TGCGCCAGCAGCCCCCTCCCGGGAACTATAAATCAGCCCCAGCATTTT. Residues: CASSPLPGTINQPQHF.

This chain joins TRBV2 and TRBJ2-1, with D uncertain. CDR1 is SNHLY, CDR2 FYNNEI, per germline. V lost 4 bases and J lost 10, with 17 bases in between. This CDR3 has 14 amino acids. The CDR3 protein is CASSGVGALLEQFF. CDR3 DNA: TGTGCCAGCAGTGGTGTGGGCGCCCTACTCGAGCAGTTCTTC.

The chain carries TRBV7-8 and TRBJ1-4; weak D call: TRBD1 (6 bases). The germline V and J ends were trimmed by 4 bases and 3 bases, with 24 bases remaining between them. Germline values: CDR1 SGHVS, CDR2 FQNEAQ. The CDR3 is 19 amino acids. CDR3 nucleotide sequence: TGTGCCAGCAGCTCCCTATCCGGGACATCGAATTCAGCTAATGAAAAACTGTTTTTT. This codes for CASSSLSGTSNSANEKLFF. Looking up the rest from reference TRBV7-8 and TRBJ1-4 gives the full variable domain: GAGVSQSPRYKVAKRGQDVALRCDPISGHVSLFWYQQALGQGPEFLTYFQNEAQLDKSGLPSDRFFAERPEGSVSTLKIQRTQQEDSAVYLCASSSLSGTSNSANEKLFFGSGTQLSVL.

The chain links TRBV30 to TRBJ1-2; TRBD1 is a possible D gene (5 bases). The CDR3 is made up of 11 amino acids. Germline values: CDR1 GTSNPN, CDR2 SVGIG (reference sequence). V was trimmed by 2 bases and J by 8 bases, leaving 9 bases between them. CDR3 residues: CAWSRGNGYTF. CDR3 sequence (DNA): TGTGCCTGGAGTAGGGGCAACGGCTACACCTTC.

The V call is TRBV5-5, the J call TRBJ2-6; weak D call: TRBD2 (5 bases). Per germline, CDR1 SGHKS and CDR2 YYEKEE (reference sequence). CDR3 length: 17 residues. V shed 4 bases and J shed 0 bases, with 14 bases lying between them. This chain's CDR3 is CASSRTGLISGANVLTF. CDR3 DNA sequence: TGTGCCAGCAGCCGTACCGGACTCATCTCTGGGGCCAACGTCCTGACTTTC. The full variable domain, completed using reference TRBV5-5 and TRBJ2-6, is DAGVTQSPTHLIKTRGQQVTLRCSPISGHKSVSWYQQVLGQGPQFIFQYYEKEERGRGNFPDRFSARQFPNYSSELNVNALLLGDSALYLCASSRTGLISGANVLTFGAGSRLTVL.

V gene TRBV2 combines with J gene TRBJ1-2; a possible D gene is TRBD1 (6 bases). Germline V gives CDR1 SNHLY, CDR2 FYNNEI. V lost 6 bases to trimming and J lost 7 bases, with 18 bases between them. This CDR3 region has 14 residues. In nucleotides, the CDR3 is TGTGCCAGCAGCCTTACACAGGGAGAGAGTGGCTACACCTTC. It encodes CASSLTQGESGYTF.

This rearrangement joins TRBV2 to TRBJ2-7, with D tentatively TRBD1 (5 bases). Germline CDR1 and CDR2: SNHLY and FYNNEI. V was shortened by 1 base and J by 4 bases, with 8 bases between the two germline ends. The CDR3 runs 13 residues. The CDR3 region is CASSEGQSYEQYF. In DNA form, the CDR3 reads TGTGCCAGCAGTGAAGGACAGAGTTACGAGCAGTACTTC.

The V and J genes are TRBV5-6 and TRBJ1-5; 9 nucleotides line up with TRBD1. The V gene's germline CDR1 is SGHDT and CDR2 YYEEEE. CDR3 size: 15 residues. V lost 4 bases and J lost 4; bases outside the gene matches: 6. The CDR3 region has the DNA TGTGCCAGCAGCGAAGGGACAGGGAGAAATCAGCCCCAGCATTTT. This codes for CASSEGTGRNQPQHF.

The rearrangement joins TRBV7-9 to TRBJ1-1; TRBD1 agrees at 11 bases. Trimming removed 7 bases from V and 6 bases from J; junction bases left unmatched: 4. CDR1 is SEHNR and CDR2 is FQNEAQ in the germline V gene (reference sequence). This CDR3 has 13 residues. Here the CDR3 reads CASIRTGGSEAFF. The CDR3 DNA follows: TGTGCCAGCATTAGGACAGGGGGCTCTGAAGCTTTCTTT.

This chain connects TRBV19 to TRBJ2-5, with 10 bases lining up with TRBD2. Germline values: CDR1 LNHDA, CDR2 SQIVND (reference sequence). The CDR3 is 13 amino acids. V lost 6 bases, J lost 4 bases, and 2 bases stayed unmatched. Written as DNA, the CDR3 is TGTGCCAGTAGAGCGGGGGGGCGAGAGACCCAGTACTTC. It translates to CASRAGGRETQYF. Supplemented by reference TRBV19 and TRBJ2-5, the full variable domain reads DGGITQSPKYLFRKEGQNVTLSCEQNLNHDAMYWYRQDPGQGLRLIYYSQIVNDFQKGDIAEGYSVSREKKESFPLTVTSAQKNPTAFYLCASRAGGRETQYFGPGTRLLVL.

CDR3 in DNA: TGTGCCAGCAGTATCAATGGACAGGAGGGAGGCTACACCTTC. This sequence encodes CASSINGQEGGYTF. The chain employs TRBV28 and TRBJ1-2; 7 nucleotides line up with TRBD1. This CDR3 has 14 amino acids. CDR1 and CDR2 (germline): MDHEN, SYDVKM. V lost 5 bases to trimming and J lost 8 bases; unmatched junction nucleotides: 11.

This chain links TRBV5-6 with TRBJ1-2; 10 positions match TRBD1. CDR3 length equals 15 residues. V lost 1 base to trimming and J lost 3 bases; unmatched junction nucleotides: 3. Germline V lookup: CDR1 SGHDT, CDR2 YYEEEE. This CDR3 is CASSLRQGAYYGYTF. The DNA for the CDR3 is TGTGCCAGCAGCTTGAGACAGGGGGCTTACTATGGCTACACCTTC.

The rearrangement links TRBV6-1 to TRBJ2-6; maybe TRBD1 (5 bases). V was shortened by 6 bases and J by 0 bases, with 9 bases between the two germline ends. CDR1 and CDR2 (germline): MNHNS, SASEGT. There are 15 residues in the CDR3. The CDR3 nucleotides read TGTGCCAGCAGCCCGACAGCCTCTGGGGCCAACGTCCTGACTTTC. As protein: CASSPTASGANVLTF.

This rearrangement joins TRBV2 to TRBJ2-3; 10 bases fit TRBD2. Germline V lookup: CDR1 SNHLY, CDR2 FYNNEI. Germline trimming cut 3 bases from V and 6 bases from J; bases unmatched to any gene: 6. The CDR3 loop spans 15 amino acids. CDR3 in DNA: TGTGCCAGCAGTGAGCTAGCGGGAGAGGTGGATACGCAGTATTTT. Translated, it gives CASSELAGEVDTQYF.

J is TRBJ2-1 and V is TRBV5-1; 13 bases fit TRBD2. Germline CDR1 is SGHRS and CDR2 is YFSETQ. The CDR3 contains 16 residues. Trimming cost V 4 bases and J 8 bases; bases outside gene matches: 9. The CDR3 sequence: CASSQPGLAGHHEQFF. For the CDR3, the DNA is TGCGCCAGCAGCCAGCCGGGACTAGCGGGGCACCATGAGCAGTTCTTC. Combining the CDR3 with reference TRBV5-1 and TRBJ2-1 gives the whole variable domain KAGVTQTPRYLIKTRGQQVTLSCSPISGHRSVSWYQQTPGQGLQFLFEYFSETQRNKGNFPGRFSGRQFSNSRSEMNVSTLELGDSALYLCASSQPGLAGHHEQFFGPGTRLTVL.

The V and J genes are TRBV14 and TRBJ1-3; TRBD1 agrees at 10 bases. J lost 8 bases, V lost 2 bases, and 15 bases had no gene match. In germline, CDR1 is SGHDN, CDR2 FVKESK. This CDR3 region has 18 residues. CDR3 DNA: TGTGCCAGCAGCCAACCTTCCGGGGGGCGACAGGGGGCGGACACCATATATTTT. The encoded protein is CASSQPSGGRQGADTIYF.

V usage is TRBV19 and J usage is TRBJ1-5; 12 nucleotides agree with TRBD1. The J segment lost 6 bases and the V segment lost 0 bases, leaving 6 bases of the junction unmatched. Germline V gene lookup returns CDR1 LNHDA and CDR2 SQIVND (reference sequence). There are 17 residues in the CDR3. This CDR3 is CASSIDPGTGGVQPQHF. CDR3 coding DNA: TGTGCCAGTAGTATAGATCCCGGGACAGGGGGCGTTCAGCCCCAGCATTTT. Full variable domain (missing parts from reference TRBV19 and TRBJ1-5): DGGITQSPKYLFRKEGQNVTLSCEQNLNHDAMYWYRQDPGQGLRLIYYSQIVNDFQKGDIAEGYSVSREKKESFPLTVTSAQKNPTAFYLCASSIDPGTGGVQPQHFGDGTRLSIL.

The chain employs TRBV5-4 and TRBJ1-2, with D unresolved. The V gene lost 0 bases and the J gene lost 8 bases, with 14 bases spanning the gap. The germline gives CDR1 SGHNT, CDR2 YYREEE (reference sequence). This CDR3 is built from 14 residues. The CDR3 reads CASSLEVLSGGYTF. The CDR3 DNA follows: TGTGCCAGCAGCTTGGAGGTCCTGTCAGGCGGCTACACCTTC.

The gene calls are TRBV5-5 and TRBJ2-5; D call uncertain. The V end was cut by 3 bases, the J end by 7 bases, with 10 bases between. The CDR3 has 12 amino acids. Germline CDR1 SGHKS, CDR2 YYEKEE (reference sequence). Written as DNA, the CDR3 is TGTGCCAGCAGCTCCCAACTTATGACCCAGTACTTC. Translating gives CASSSQLMTQYF.

The gene calls are TRBV10-2 and TRBJ2-7; 11 bases map to TRBD2. The CDR3 consists of 16 residues. The J segment lost 1 base and the V segment lost 6 bases, leaving 8 bases of the junction unmatched. Germline CDR1 reads WSHSY; CDR2 reads SAAADI. CDR3 protein: CASRSSGTSGSYEQYF. The CDR3 coding sequence is TGCGCCAGCAGATCATCCGGGACTAGCGGTTCCTACGAGCAGTACTTC.

This clone has just a few counts. The chain is built from TRBV6-5 and TRBJ1-1; D gene ambiguous. The germline V gene encodes CDR1 MNHEY and CDR2 SVGAGI. Trimming left V 2 bases short and J 0 bases short, with 13 bases between. The CDR3 is 16 amino acids. CDR3: CASSYPSGGLNTEAFF. The CDR3 DNA follows: TGTGCCAGCAGTTACCCCTCGGGTGGCCTGAACACTGAAGCTTTCTTT.

The chain couples TRBV5-1 to TRBJ1-4; weak D call: TRBD1 (6 bases). Trimming cost V 0 bases and J 5 bases, with 11 bases left between them. The CDR3 loop spans 15 amino acids. Germline V CDR1 and CDR2: SGHRS, YFSETQ. The CDR3 sequence: CASSLEGGLNEKLFF. CDR3 bases: TGCGCCAGCAGCTTGGAGGGGGGACTAAATGAAAAACTGTTTTTT.

V is TRBV7-9 and J is TRBJ2-2; D is possibly TRBD1 (5 bases). The germline CDR1 and CDR2 sequences are SEHNR and FQNEAQ (reference sequence). The CDR3 length is 16 residues. Trimming removed 3 bases at V and 5 bases at J, with 16 bases between. The DNA for the CDR3 is TGTGCCAGCAGCTTGGCAGGGCCTCTAACAACCGGGGAGCTGTTTTTT. Protein sequence: CASSLAGPLTTGELFF.

CDR3 amino acids: CASGLVIKDRSSEQFF. CDR3 nucleotides: TGTGCTAGTGGTTTGGTAATCAAGGACAGGTCGAGTGAGCAGTTCTTC. The chain links TRBV12-5 to TRBJ2-1, with 7 positions matching TRBD1. The germline CDR1 and CDR2 sequences are LGHNT and FRNRAP. The CDR3 contains 16 residues. The V and J ends lost 0 bases and 9 bases, in that order; junction bases with no gene match: 11.